This entry features one TCR beta chain sequence. This table comes from immunoSEQ multiplex PCR, and its TCRdb copy is limited to in-frame clones, with some not included. This table has over 11,000 clones, around 91% appearing once. These data are taken from a study of blood T cell repertoires in COVID-19. The wider study: Nucleic acid was either cDNA or gDNA, and it came from T cells, B-cell-depleted T cells, or PBMCs.

The CDR3 is 16 amino acids. Germline V lookup: CDR1 SGHRS, CDR2 YFSETQ. V trimming: 0 bases; J trimming: 2 bases; junction bases outside the gene matches: 4. Sequencing used peripheral blood. V gene TRBV5-1 combines with J gene TRBJ2-5; 10 bases match TRBD1. This receptor was taken from a human donor in a cohort sampled during active COVID-19. The DNA for the CDR3 is TGCGCCAGCAGCTTGGGGGACAGGGGAAGTCAAGAGACCCAGTACTTC. This codes for CASSLGDRGSQETQYF.